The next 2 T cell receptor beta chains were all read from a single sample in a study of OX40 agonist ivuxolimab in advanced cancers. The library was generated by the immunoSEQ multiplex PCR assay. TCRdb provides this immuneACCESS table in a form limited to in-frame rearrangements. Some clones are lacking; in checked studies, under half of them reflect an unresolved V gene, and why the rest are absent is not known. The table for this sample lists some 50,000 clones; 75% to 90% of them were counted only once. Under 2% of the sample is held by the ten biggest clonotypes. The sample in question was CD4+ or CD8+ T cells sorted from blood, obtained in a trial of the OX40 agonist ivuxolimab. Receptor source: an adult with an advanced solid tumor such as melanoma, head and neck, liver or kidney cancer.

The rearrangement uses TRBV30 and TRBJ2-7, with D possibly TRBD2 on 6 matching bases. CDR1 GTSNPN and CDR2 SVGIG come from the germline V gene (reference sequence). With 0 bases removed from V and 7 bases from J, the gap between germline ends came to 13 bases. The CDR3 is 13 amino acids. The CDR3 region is CAWSVLGGAEQYF. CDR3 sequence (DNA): TGTGCCTGGAGTGTACTGGGAGGAGCGGAGCAGTACTTC. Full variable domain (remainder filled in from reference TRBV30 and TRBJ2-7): SQTIHQWPATLVQPVGSPLSLECTVEGTSNPNLYWYRQAAGRGLQLLFYSVGIGQISSEVPQNLSASRPQDRQFILSSKKLLLSDSGFYLCAWSVLGGAEQYFGPGTRLTVT.

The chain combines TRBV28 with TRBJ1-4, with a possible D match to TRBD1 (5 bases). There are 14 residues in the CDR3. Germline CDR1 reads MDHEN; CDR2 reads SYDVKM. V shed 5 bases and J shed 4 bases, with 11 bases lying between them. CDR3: CASSSGTYNEKLFF. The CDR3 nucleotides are TGTGCCAGCAGTAGTGGGACCTATAATGAAAAACTGTTTTTT.